This TCR beta chain appears in the sequencing data of a study of blood T cell repertoires in COVID-19 (dated by TCRdb to between 2020 and 2021). At the level of the whole study: Samples from collaborators originated in the United States, Italy and Spain and spanned both the acute and convalescent phases of COVID-19. HLA class I and class II types, where available, came from metadata supplied by the sample provider rather than from assay-based typing. The repertoires were released in a freely available public database intended as a resource for research on the immune response to SARS-CoV-2. The prospective study material was composed of cDNA or gDNA derived from T cells, B-cell-depleted T cells, or PBMCs. Subjects who had been exposed to COVID-19, were actively infected with it, or had recovered from it provided the deeply sampled blood TCRbeta repertoires that made up the dataset. The samples were drawn from the first 160 participants of the ongoing ImmuneRACE study and from about 1,200 subjects provided by 6 global collaborators. Nearly every sample came with metadata listing a de-identified subject ID, COVID-19 status, age in years and sex. The paper's findings and limits, for the study overall: The amount of clinical and demographic metadata varied by source and participant and was provided uncurated.

TCRbeta CDR3 regions were amplified from genomic DNA by means of the immunoSEQ Assay, a bias-controlled multiplex PCR. The paper's processing steps were these. The number of nucleated cells in each sample was estimated by amplification of reference gene primers within the assay. Sequence reads were collapsed and filtered to measure the absolute abundance of every unique TCRbeta CDR3 rearrangement. Productive Simpson clonality was computed per sample as the square root of Simpson's diversity index over productive rearrangements. This immuneACCESS table, as held by TCRdb, lists in-frame sequences with V and J called but not all clones. Of the missing ones, under half trace to an unresolved V gene in checked studies; the others have no known cause. The D gene and trimming were derived from the DNA, and the V and J assignments and clone size from that table. Within this sample are 150,000 to 200,000 clones, with around 79% of them counted one time only. The ten biggest clones cover about 10% of the sample.

Its CDR3 holds 14 amino acids, cysteine through phenylalanine. The read is trimmed to its CDR3 DNA, 42 bases read in frame from base 1. V loses 6 bases, J loses 10 bases, and the germline ends lie 20 bases apart. CDR1 is given as LNHDA and CDR2 as SQIVND, both from the germline V gene (reference sequence). Enrolling through a virtual design, the prospective study's participants ranged in age from roughly 18 to 89 years and lived across roughly 23 United States geographic areas. In the prospective study, participants were assigned to cohorts based on the clinical history participants reported in a screening survey and a study questionnaire. Recovered participants in ImmuneRACE Cohort 3 were defined as having two consecutive negative NP/OP PCR tests, clearance from a healthcare professional, or resolution of symptoms. In the prospective study, mobile phlebotomists collected whole blood, serum and a nasopharyngeal or oropharyngeal swab from each participant. Over a 2-month period, participants in the prospective study had the option of providing additional blood draws and questionnaires. Prospective study blood samples were shipped either frozen or at room temperature before DNA extraction.

On this clone: Its antigen target is currently unknown. Base qualities are not recorded, but no much larger clone differs from it by a single base.

The chain uses TRBV19 and TRBJ2-3; the D gene is possibly TRBD2, with 7 bases matching. The clonotype comes from a man aged 45-65 years who had recovered from COVID-19. Sequenced sample: PBMCs or T cells enriched from blood (not recorded which). The DNA sequence is given as TGTGCCAGTAGAAGAGGGGGGGGTGCGGAATCGCAGTATTTT. Its protein reads: CASRRGGGAESQYF.